Below are 30 T cell receptor beta chains sequenced from a single sample in a study of blood T cell repertoires in COVID-19. Data came from immunoSEQ multiplex PCR; TCRdb stores just in-frame clones and leaves some out. The sample has about 59,000 clones; around 92% are singletons. The material sequenced was peripheral blood. These receptors came from a human donor in a cohort sampled during active COVID-19.

CDR3: CAISESGTENEKLFF. In nucleotides, the CDR3 is TGTGCCATCAGTGAGTCGGGGACAGAGAATGAAAAACTGTTTTTT. The V gene is TRBV10-3, the J gene TRBJ1-4; TRBD1 agrees at 7 bases. Looked up from germline, CDR1 is ENHRY and CDR2 is SYGVKD. V dropped 0 bases and J dropped 5; count of bases not matched to a gene: 3. The CDR3 is made up of 15 amino acids.

V is TRBV9 and J is TRBJ2-1, with D possibly TRBD1 on 5 matching bases. CDR3 length: 11 residues. CDR1 is SGDLS and CDR2 is YYNGEE in the germline V gene. The germline V and J ends were trimmed by 3 bases and 7 bases, with 5 bases remaining between them. In DNA, the CDR3 is TGTGCCAGCAGCGAGGGGAATGAGCAGTTCTTC. Amino acid sequence: CASSEGNEQFF. Complete variable domain (other parts from reference TRBV9 and TRBJ2-1): DSGVTQTPKHLITATGQRVTLRCSPRSGDLSVYWYQQSLDQGLQFLIQYYNGEERAKGNILERFSAQQFPDLHSELNLSSLELGDSALYFCASSEGNEQFFGPGTRLTVL.

The chain has TRBV14 and TRBJ2-3, with 8 bases matching TRBD1. Germline CDR1 SGHDN, CDR2 FVKESK. The trim removed 0 bases at V and 0 bases at J, leaving 11 bases unmatched. The CDR3 extends over 19 amino acids. The CDR3 DNA is TGTGCCAGCAGCCAAGAGCCAGGGGGCCTATCCCCTAGCACAGATACGCAGTATTTT. Protein: CASSQEPGGLSPSTDTQYF. Full variable domain (missing parts from reference TRBV14 and TRBJ2-3): EAGVTQFPSHSVIEKGQTVTLRCDPISGHDNLYWYRRVMGKEIKFLLHFVKESKQDESGMPNNRFLAERTGGTYSTLKVQPAELEDSGVYFCASSQEPGGLSPSTDTQYFGPGTRLTVL.

The sample holds one count of this clone. The chain employs TRBV5-4 and TRBJ2-7; the D is unclear. The CDR3 runs 11 residues. Germline loops: CDR1 SGHNT, CDR2 YYREEE (reference sequence). Between the trimmed V and J ends, which lost 7 bases and 7 bases, there was a span of 12 bases. As DNA, the CDR3 is TGTGCCAGCTCGAACCGAGGAGAGCAGTACTTC. It is translated as CASSNRGEQYF.

The rearrangement links TRBV7-3 to TRBJ2-7, with D tentatively TRBD2 (6 bases). The V end lost 1 base, the J end lost 6 bases, and 10 bases lay between the germline ends. CDR3 length: 13 residues. Germline CDR1 reads SGHTA; CDR2 reads FQGTGA. CDR3 residues: CASSLNPGSEQYF. In DNA, the CDR3 is TGTGCCAGCAGCTTAAATCCCGGGAGCGAGCAGTACTTC.

The chain's CDR3 is CASSLSLAGPYNEQFF. The CDR3, as DNA: TGCGCCAGCAGCTTGTCGCTAGCGGGGCCCTACAATGAGCAGTTCTTC. The chain employs TRBV5-1 and TRBJ2-1, with TRBD2 identical over 9 bases. The trim removed 1 base at V and 2 bases at J, leaving 4 bases unmatched. Germline CDR1 and CDR2: SGHRS and YFSETQ. CDR3 length equals 16 residues.

The chain has TRBV5-5 and TRBJ2-3, with 10 bases that match TRBD1. V lost 0 bases to trimming and J lost 6 bases; unmatched junction nucleotides: 7. The CDR3 consists of 16 residues. Germline V CDR1 and CDR2: SGHKS, YYEKEE (reference sequence). CDR3 nucleotides: TGTGCCAGCAGCTTGGGGGGACAGGGGCAAGGGGATACGCAGTATTTT. This codes for CASSLGGQGQGDTQYF.

The chain joins TRBV6-5 to TRBJ2-1; TRBD2 matches at 9 bases. Germline CDR1 MNHEY, CDR2 SVGAGI. The CDR3 is 14 amino acids. Trimming at V came to 4 bases and at J to 10 bases, leaving 8 bases not matched to a gene. CDR3 DNA sequence: TGTGCCAGCAGTTCCGGTAGCGGGAGACGCGAGCAGTTCTTC. Protein: CASSSGSGRREQFF.

A note on this clone: The junction differs from germline at one of its ends, possibly a read error. This CDR3 is also generated by other DNA sequences in the sample. The chain has TRBV6-5 and TRBJ2-7, with D tentatively TRBD2 (6 bases). This CDR3 contains 14 residues. Germline CDR1 MNHEY, CDR2 SVGAGI. The CDR3 sequence is CASSYRPGRGEQYF. CDR3 DNA: TGTGCCAGCAGTTATCGCCCGGGCCGCGGGGAGCAATACTTC.

By share, this clone counts as medium-sized. The J gene is TRBJ2-3, the V gene TRBV6-4, with D uncertain. The V end was cut by 3 bases, the J end by 5 bases, with 12 bases between. This CDR3 spans 14 amino acids. Germline lookup yields CDR1 MRHNA and CDR2 SNTAGT. CDR3 DNA: TGTGCCAGCAGTGAAAGCGTAGCCCAAGATACGCAGTATTTT. This translates into CASSESVAQDTQYF.

This rearrangement joins TRBV2 to TRBJ1-2; D not resolved. V was trimmed by 4 bases and J by 2 bases, leaving 8 bases between them. This CDR3 comprises 13 residues. The germline CDR1 and CDR2 sequences are SNHLY and FYNNEI. The CDR3 loop is CASSGGGNYGYTF. The CDR3 nucleotides are TGTGCCAGCAGTGGAGGAGGGAACTATGGCTACACCTTC. Variable domain in full (rest from reference TRBV2 and TRBJ1-2): EPEVTQTPSHQVTQMGQEVILRCVPISNHLYFYWYRQILGQKVEFLVSFYNNEISEKSEIFDDQFSVERPDGSNFTLKIRSTKLEDSAMYFCASSGGGNYGYTFGSGTRLTVV.

The J gene is TRBJ1-5, the V gene TRBV7-2; D remains unclear. The CDR3 is 17 amino acids. The germline CDR1 and CDR2 sequences are SGHTA and FQGNSA. V was trimmed by 2 bases and J by 1 base, leaving 15 bases between them. CDR3 in DNA: TGTGCCAGCAGCTTACGGACTGATTTGGGCAGCAATCAGCCCCAGCATTTT. This codes for CASSLRTDLGSNQPQHF. Drawing the rest from reference TRBV7-2 and TRBJ1-5, the complete variable domain is GAGVSQSPSNKVTEKGKDVELRCDPISGHTALYWYRQSLGQGLEFLIYFQGNSAPDKSGLPSDRFSAERTGGSVSTLTIQRTQQEDSAVYLCASSLRTDLGSNQPQHFGDGTRLSIL.

J is TRBJ2-3 and V is TRBV4-3; D gene unclear. Trimming left V 0 bases short and J 0 bases short, with 16 bases between. Germline values: CDR1 LGHNA, CDR2 YSLEER. CDR3 length: 18 amino acids. The CDR3 sequence: CASSQDPSYPTSTDTQYF. Here the CDR3 DNA reads TGCGCCAGCAGCCAAGATCCGAGCTACCCCACTAGCACAGATACGCAGTATTTT.

The V gene is TRBV5-4, the J gene TRBJ2-1; 8 positions match TRBD2. Germline CDR1 and CDR2: SGHNT and YYREEE (reference sequence). The CDR3 runs 15 residues. Trimming removed 4 bases from V and 2 bases from J; junction bases left unmatched: 5. CDR3 region: CASSRTSGPYNEQFF. CDR3 bases: TGTGCCAGCAGCAGAACTAGCGGCCCCTACAATGAGCAGTTCTTC.

V and J are TRBV2 and TRBJ2-3; 7 positions agree with TRBD1. Germline V gene lookup returns CDR1 SNHLY and CDR2 FYNNEI. This CDR3 has 14 residues. V gave up 4 bases and J gave up 4 bases; unmatched junction bases: 5. In DNA form, the CDR3 reads TGTGCCAGCAGTGGTCAGGGGGTGCCAGATACGCAGTATTTT. It is translated as CASSGQGVPDTQYF.

The genes are TRBV19 and TRBJ1-1; perhaps TRBD1 as D (6 bases). Germline CDR1 and CDR2: LNHDA and SQIVND (reference sequence). The CDR3 contains 14 residues. V was cut by 5 bases and J by 5 bases, with 15 bases left in between. This CDR3 is CASSWGGPGTEAFF. In DNA, the CDR3 is TGTGCCAGTAGTTGGGGGGGCCCGGGGACTGAAGCTTTCTTT.

This clone has a handful of counts. The J gene is TRBJ2-2, the V gene TRBV29-1; TRBD1 aligns across 9 bases. With 4 bases clipped from V and 6 bases from J, the junction kept 3 bases outside the gene matches. Germline CDR1 and CDR2: SQVTM and ANQGSEA. This CDR3 has 13 amino acids. The DNA for the CDR3 is TGCAGCGTTGGGACAGGGGATGCCGGGGAGCTGTTTTTT. Its protein is CSVGTGDAGELFF.

The chain links TRBV2 to TRBJ2-1, with TRBD2 identical over 8 bases. Per germline, CDR1 SNHLY and CDR2 FYNNEI. The V segment lost 6 bases and the J segment 12 bases; nucleotides outside the gene matches: 7. The CDR3 is made up of 12 amino acids. CDR3 residues: CASSPPGGAQFF. CDR3 in DNA: TGTGCCAGCAGCCCTCCCGGGGGGGCGCAGTTCTTC.

V is TRBV18 and J is TRBJ2-2, with a weak D call TRBD1 (6 bases). This CDR3 region has 16 residues. Per the germline V gene, CDR1 is KGHSH and CDR2 is LQKENI. Trimming took 1 base from V and 2 from J, leaving 11 bases between them. The CDR3 loop is CASSPRGPTNTGELFF. As DNA, the CDR3 is TGTGCCAGCTCACCACGGGGGCCGACAAACACCGGGGAGCTGTTTTTT.

CDR3 nucleotide sequence: TGTGCCAGCAGCCGAGCGGGAGGCGTGGTCTATGAGCAGTTCTTC. Translation: CASSRAGGVVYEQFF. The chain joins TRBV7-8 to TRBJ2-1; 9 bases align to TRBD2. Germline assignment: CDR1 SGHVS and CDR2 FQNEAQ. Trimming took 5 bases from V and 8 from J; bases not matched to a gene: 10. The CDR3 runs to 15 residues.

The chain employs TRBV5-8 and TRBJ1-5; 9 nucleotides align to TRBD1. Germline CDR1 is SGHTS and CDR2 is YDEGEE. This CDR3 spans 16 amino acids. Trimming took 3 bases from V and 3 from J; bases not matched to a gene: 7. The CDR3 DNA follows: TGTGCCAGCAGCTCGGGACAGGGAAGATACAATCAGCCCCAGCATTTT. Amino acid sequence: CASSSGQGRYNQPQHF.

The chain employs TRBV18 and TRBJ2-1; D gene uncertain. There are 14 residues in the CDR3. Germline loops: CDR1 KGHSH, CDR2 LQKENI. V lost 1 base, J lost 5 bases, and 9 bases lay in between. This CDR3 reads CASSPLIHHNEQFF. CDR3 in DNA: TGTGCCAGCTCACCACTCATACACCACAATGAGCAGTTCTTC.

The chain has TRBV3-1 (or the pseudogene TRBV3-2) and TRBJ2-3; 10 positions agree with TRBD2. This CDR3 is 15 amino acids long. V shed 3 bases and J 6 bases; nucleotides not matched to a gene: 6. CDR1 and CDR2 (germline): LGHDT, YNNKEL (reference sequence). The CDR3 sequence is CASSHGTSDWDTQYF. In DNA, the CDR3 is TGTGCCAGCAGCCATGGGACTAGCGATTGGGATACGCAGTATTTT.

The gene calls are TRBV12-3 or TRBV12-4 and TRBJ2-6, with D possibly being TRBD2 (6 bases). V shed 11 bases and J shed 0 bases, with 8 bases lying between them. The CDR3 runs to 13 residues. The CDR3 spells CAAGSSGANVLTF. The CDR3 DNA is TGTGCCGCGGGGAGCTCTGGGGCCAACGTCCTGACTTTC.

This rearrangement joins TRBV7-9 to TRBJ1-2, with TRBD1 matching 8 bases. The trim removed 3 bases at V and 8 bases at J, leaving 8 bases unmatched. Germline V gene sequence: CDR1 SEHNR, CDR2 FQNEAQ (reference sequence). This CDR3 is built from 14 residues. The CDR3 DNA sequence: TGTGCCAGCAGCTTGAATCAGGGACAGGAGGGCTACACCTTC. Its translation: CASSLNQGQEGYTF. The full variable domain, in which reference TRBV7-9 and TRBJ1-2 provide the parts outside the CDR3, is DTGVSQNPRHKITKRGQNVTFRCDPISEHNRLYWYRQTLGQGPEFLTYFQNEAQLEKSRLLSDRFSAERPKGSFSTLEIQRTEQGDSAMYLCASSLNQGQEGYTFGSGTRLTVV.

V is TRBV7-8 and J is TRBJ2-3; 8 bases line up with TRBD2. The germline gives CDR1 SGHVS, CDR2 FQNEAQ. With 6 bases clipped from V and 6 bases from J, the junction kept 8 bases outside the gene matches. This CDR3 spans 14 amino acids. Here the CDR3 DNA reads TGTGCCAGCAGACAAGCGGGAGTTGCGGATACGCAGTATTTT. This codes for CASRQAGVADTQYF.

The chain is built from TRBV5-4 and TRBJ1-1; 10 positions agree with TRBD1. V shed 4 bases, J shed 3 bases, and the junction held 3 bases outside the gene matches. Germline CDR1 and CDR2: SGHNT and YYREEE (reference sequence). CDR3 length: 14 amino acids. The CDR3: CASSQTGGYTEAFF. The CDR3 DNA reads TGTGCCAGCAGCCAGACAGGGGGCTACACTGAAGCTTTCTTT.

V and J are TRBV5-1 and TRBJ1-2; the match to TRBD1 covers 10 bases. The CDR3 is 17 amino acids. Germline trimming cut 3 bases from V and 3 bases from J; bases unmatched to any gene: 11. Germline CDR1 reads SGHRS; CDR2 reads YFSETQ. CDR3 DNA sequence: TGCGCCAGCAGCTGGGACCCAACCGGGACAGGGGACTATGGCTACACCTTC. Translating gives CASSWDPTGTGDYGYTF.

The V gene is TRBV18, the J gene TRBJ2-7; 7 positions match TRBD1. The V segment lost 0 bases and the J segment 3 bases; nucleotides outside the gene matches: 5. This CDR3 is 15 amino acids long. The V gene's germline CDR1 is KGHSH and CDR2 LQKENI. CDR3 region: CASSPPPGQNYEQYF. In DNA, the CDR3 is TGTGCCAGCTCACCACCCCCGGGACAGAACTACGAGCAGTACTTC. Full variable domain (outside the CDR3, taken from reference TRBV18 and TRBJ2-7): NAGVMQNPRHLVRRRGQEARLRCSPMKGHSHVYWYRQLPEEGLKFMVYLQKENIIDESGMPKERFSAEFPKEGPSILRIQQVVRGDSAAYFCASSPPPGQNYEQYFGPGTRLTVT.

The chain employs TRBV19 and TRBJ1-2, with D unclear. Between the trimmed V and J ends, which lost 6 bases and 1 base, there was a span of 21 bases. The CDR3 sequence is 17 residues long. Germline CDR1 LNHDA, CDR2 SQIVND (reference sequence). The CDR3: CASSPGTGTWGNYGYTF. In DNA, the CDR3 is TGTGCCAGTAGCCCAGGCACGGGAACCTGGGGTAACTATGGCTACACCTTC.